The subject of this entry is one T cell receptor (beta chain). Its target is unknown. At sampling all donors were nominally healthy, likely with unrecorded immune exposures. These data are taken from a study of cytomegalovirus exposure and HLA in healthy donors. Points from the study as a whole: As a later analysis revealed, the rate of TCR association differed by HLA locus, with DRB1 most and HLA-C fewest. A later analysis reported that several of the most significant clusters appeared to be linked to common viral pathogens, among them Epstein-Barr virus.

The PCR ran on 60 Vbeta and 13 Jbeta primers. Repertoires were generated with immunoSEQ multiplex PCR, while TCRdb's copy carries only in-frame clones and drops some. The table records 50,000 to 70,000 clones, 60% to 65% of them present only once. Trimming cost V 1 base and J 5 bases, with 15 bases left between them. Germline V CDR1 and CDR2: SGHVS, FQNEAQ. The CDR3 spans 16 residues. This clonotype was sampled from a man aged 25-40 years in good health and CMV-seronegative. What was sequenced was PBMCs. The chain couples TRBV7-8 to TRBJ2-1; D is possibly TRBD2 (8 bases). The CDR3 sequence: CASSLGQGLGNNEQFF. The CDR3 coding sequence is TGTGCCAGCAGCTTAGGACAGGGACTAGGAAACAATGAGCAGTTCTTC.